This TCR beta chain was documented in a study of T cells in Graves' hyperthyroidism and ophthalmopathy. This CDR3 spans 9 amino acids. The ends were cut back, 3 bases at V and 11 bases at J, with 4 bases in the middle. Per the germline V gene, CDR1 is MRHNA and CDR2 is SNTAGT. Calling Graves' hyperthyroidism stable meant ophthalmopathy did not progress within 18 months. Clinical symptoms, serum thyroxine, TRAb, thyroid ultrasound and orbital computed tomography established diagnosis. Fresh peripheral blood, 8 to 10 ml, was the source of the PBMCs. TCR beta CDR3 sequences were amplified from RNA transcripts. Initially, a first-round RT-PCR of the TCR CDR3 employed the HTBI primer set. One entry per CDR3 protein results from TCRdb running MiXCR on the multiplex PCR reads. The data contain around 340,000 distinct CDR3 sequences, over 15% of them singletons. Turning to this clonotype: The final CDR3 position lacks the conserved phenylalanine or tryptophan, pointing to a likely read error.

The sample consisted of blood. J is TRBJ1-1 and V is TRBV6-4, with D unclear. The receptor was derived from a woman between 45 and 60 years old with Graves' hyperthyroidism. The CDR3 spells CASSEQAFL. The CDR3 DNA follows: TGTGCCAGCAGTGAACAGGCTTTCCTT.